The 17 T cell receptor beta chains below all came from one sample that was sequenced in a study of blood T cell repertoires in COVID-19. Sequenced by immunoSEQ multiplex PCR; TCRdb stores in-frame clones only, minus some. This table holds 150,000 or so clones, approximately 80% found once. The material sequenced was peripheral blood. These receptors all come from a woman aged 60 to 75 with COVID-19, enrolled during active disease.

The chain links TRBV24-1 to TRBJ1-5, with a weak D call TRBD1 (5 bases). Germline lookup yields CDR1 KGHDR and CDR2 SFDVKD. Between the trimmed V and J ends, which lost 4 bases and 6 bases, there was a span of 18 bases. CDR3 size: 16 residues. CDR3: CATSDPRAGTSQPQHF. In DNA form, the CDR3 reads TGTGCCACCAGTGACCCCCGGGCGGGGACGAGTCAGCCCCAGCATTTT.

This chain connects TRBV19 to TRBJ1-4; tentative D call: TRBD1 (6 bases). The CDR3 runs to 12 residues. Trimming pared 8 bases from V and 11 bases from J, leaving 15 bases between. Germline V lookup: CDR1 LNHDA, CDR2 SQIVND (reference sequence). CDR3 amino acids: CASQDRIAKLFF. Here the CDR3 DNA reads TGTGCCAGTCAAGACAGGATCGCGAAACTGTTTTTT. The whole variable domain, remainder taken from reference TRBV19 and TRBJ1-4, is DGGITQSPKYLFRKEGQNVTLSCEQNLNHDAMYWYRQDPGQGLRLIYYSQIVNDFQKGDIAEGYSVSREKKESFPLTVTSAQKNPTAFYLCASQDRIAKLFFGSGTQLSVL.

This sequence joins TRBV9 and TRBJ1-5; 8 bases are a match to TRBD1. In germline, CDR1 is SGDLS, CDR2 YYNGEE. This CDR3 contains 14 residues. V lost 0 bases and J lost 6; bases outside the gene matches: 2. As DNA, the CDR3 is TGTGCCAGCAGCGTAGGAGGGACAGGTCAGCCCCAGCATTTT. The encoded protein is CASSVGGTGQPQHF.

The J gene is TRBJ2-3, the V gene TRBV7-8; maybe TRBD2 (5 bases). V dropped 5 bases and J dropped 9 bases, with 15 bases sitting between them. Germline V CDR1 and CDR2: SGHVS, FQNEAQ. The CDR3 extends over 13 amino acids. CDR3 residues: CASSPRATGTQYF. DNA for the CDR3: TGTGCCAGCAGCCCCCGGGCCACGGGGACGCAGTATTTT.

There are a few counts of this clone. The J gene is TRBJ2-7, the V gene TRBV5-1, with D possibly TRBD2 on 5 matching bases. Looked up from germline, CDR1 is SGHRS and CDR2 is YFSETQ. The V gene lost 2 bases and the J gene lost 5 bases, with 14 bases spanning the gap. The CDR3 sequence is 14 residues long. The CDR3 region is CASSFSGSNDEQYF. DNA for the CDR3: TGCGCCAGCAGCTTTTCGGGATCGAACGACGAGCAGTACTTC.

CDR3 amino acids: CASSLRQSTDTQYF. DNA of the CDR3: TGTGCCAGTAGTCTTAGACAGTCCACGGATACGCAGTATTTT. The chain has TRBV19 and TRBJ2-3; possible D gene TRBD1, 5 bases. The V end was cut by 5 bases, the J end by 6 bases, with 15 bases between. The CDR3 covers 14 residues. Germline CDR1 reads LNHDA; CDR2 reads SQIVND (reference sequence).

This clone was recorded once. CDR3 sequence (DNA): TGTGCCAGCAGTTACCAGGGGCGAGACACTGAAGCTTTCTTT. Residues: CASSYQGRDTEAFF. The chain employs TRBV6-5 and TRBJ1-1; possible D gene TRBD1, 6 bases. There are 14 residues in the CDR3. The V gene's germline CDR1 is MNHEY and CDR2 SVGAGI. V lost 2 bases, J lost 3 bases, and 10 bases lay in between.

This chain joins TRBV3-1 (or the pseudogene TRBV3-2) and TRBJ2-1; D unclear. From germline, CDR1 is LGHDT and CDR2 YNNKEL (reference sequence). Trimming pared 1 base from V and 13 bases from J, leaving 14 bases between. The CDR3 is made up of 13 amino acids. The CDR3 loop is CASSQALTLSQFF. The CDR3 DNA reads as TGTGCCAGCAGCCAAGCCTTGACATTGTCCCAGTTCTTC.

A note on this clone: Other nucleotide sequences from this sample produce the same CDR3. The chain uses TRBV9 and TRBJ1-2; weak D call: TRBD1 (5 bases). Trimming removed 0 bases from V and 8 bases from J, with 11 bases in between. The CDR3 contains 13 residues. The germline V gene has CDR1 SGDLS and CDR2 YYNGEE. CDR3 in amino acids: CASSVEGVRGYTF. CDR3 in DNA: TGTGCCAGCAGCGTAGAAGGGGTGAGGGGCTACACCTTC.

This clone has a single count. V usage is TRBV30 and J usage is TRBJ1-2; 9 bases are a match to TRBD1. V lost 0 bases and J lost 2; bases outside the gene matches: 1. Germline V gene sequence: CDR1 GTSNPN, CDR2 SVGIG (reference sequence). The CDR3 totals 14 residues. The CDR3 loop is CAWSVGTGNYGYTF. The DNA of the CDR3 is TGTGCCTGGAGTGTGGGGACAGGGAACTATGGCTACACCTTC.

The V call is TRBV30, the J call TRBJ2-3; 8 nucleotides match TRBD1. Germline V gene sequence: CDR1 GTSNPN, CDR2 SVGIG (reference sequence). V lost 1 base and J lost 4; bases outside the gene matches: 7. The length of the CDR3 is 15 residues. CDR3 region: CAWSEGRTGPDTQYF. For the CDR3, the DNA is TGTGCCTGGAGTGAGGGAAGGACAGGGCCAGATACGCAGTATTTT.

This clone was found once. The J gene is TRBJ2-1, the V gene TRBV7-3, with D possibly TRBD2 on 5 matching bases. The germline V gene encodes CDR1 SGHTA and CDR2 FQGTGA. The CDR3 has 14 residues. Trimming took off 4 bases at V and 4 bases at J, with 11 bases between the two ends. The CDR3 is CASSYSGFYNEQFF. CDR3 coding DNA: TGTGCCAGCAGCTACTCGGGATTTTACAATGAGCAGTTCTTC.

The rearrangement joins TRBV11-2 to TRBJ1-5; possibly TRBD1 for D (6 bases). Trimming took 0 bases from V and 7 from J, leaving 16 bases between them. The CDR3 length is 16 residues. From germline, CDR1 is SGHAT and CDR2 FQNNGV. CDR3 residues: CASSLEFGRGNQPQHF. As DNA, the CDR3 is TGTGCCAGCAGCTTAGAATTCGGCAGGGGTAACCAGCCCCAGCATTTT. Using reference TRBV11-2 and TRBJ1-5 for the parts outside the CDR3, the full variable domain is EAGVAQSPRYKIIEKRQSVAFWCNPISGHATLYWYQQILGQGPKLLIQFQNNGVVDDSQLPKDRFSAERLKGVDSTLKIQPAKLEDSAVYLCASSLEFGRGNQPQHFGDGTRLSIL.

In DNA, the CDR3 is TGTGCCAGCAGCTTAGCGGAGACAGGGAGGGGCTACACCTTC. It is translated as CASSLAETGRGYTF. The chain carries TRBV7-9 and TRBJ1-2; 7 nucleotides line up with TRBD1. V lost 0 bases to trimming and J lost 8 bases; unmatched junction nucleotides: 6. This CDR3 has 14 amino acids. Germline CDR1 SEHNR, CDR2 FQNEAQ (reference sequence).

This clone was observed a single time. The DNA of the CDR3 is TGTGCCAGCAGCTTTGGAGTGCGGGTTGAAAAACTGTTTTTT. Translated: CASSFGVRVEKLFF. The chain carries TRBV5-6 and TRBJ1-4, with D hard to call. Germline V gene sequence: CDR1 SGHDT, CDR2 YYEEEE. Trimming pared 2 bases from V and 7 bases from J, leaving 12 bases between. This CDR3 spans 14 amino acids.

The V and J genes are TRBV6-5 and TRBJ1-4, with 7 positions matching TRBD1. Germline assignment: CDR1 MNHEY and CDR2 SVGAGI. Trimming took 4 bases from V and 4 from J; bases not matched to a gene: 6. The CDR3 is made up of 15 amino acids. In DNA form, the CDR3 reads TGTGCCAGCAGTTTTGGGACAGCTTTTAATGAAAAACTGTTTTTT. This codes for CASSFGTAFNEKLFF.

Only one count was recorded for this clone. The rearrangement links TRBV6-5 to TRBJ2-2; TRBD2 matches 7 bases. There are 16 residues in the CDR3. With 2 bases clipped from V and 1 base from J, the junction kept 4 bases outside the gene matches. CDR1 and CDR2 from the germline V gene are MNHEY and SVGAGI. CDR3: CASSYRLAQNTGELFF. The CDR3 bases are TGTGCCAGCAGTTACAGACTAGCCCAGAACACCGGGGAGCTGTTTTTT.